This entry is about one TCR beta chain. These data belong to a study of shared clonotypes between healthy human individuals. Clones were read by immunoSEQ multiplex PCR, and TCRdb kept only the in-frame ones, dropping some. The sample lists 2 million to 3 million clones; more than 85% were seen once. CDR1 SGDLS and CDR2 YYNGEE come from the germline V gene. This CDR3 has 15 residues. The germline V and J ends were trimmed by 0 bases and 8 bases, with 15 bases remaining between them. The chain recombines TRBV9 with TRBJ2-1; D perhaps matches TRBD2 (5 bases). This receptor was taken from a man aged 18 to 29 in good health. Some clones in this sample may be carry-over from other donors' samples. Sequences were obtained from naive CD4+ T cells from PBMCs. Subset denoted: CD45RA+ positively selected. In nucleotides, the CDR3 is TGTGCCAGCAGCGTAGGTTGGCCTGAGGGAGATGAGCAGTTCTTC. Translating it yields CASSVGWPEGDEQFF. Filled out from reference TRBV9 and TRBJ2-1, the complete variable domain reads DSGVTQTPKHLITATGQRVTLRCSPRSGDLSVYWYQQSLDQGLQFLIQYYNGEERAKGNILERFSAQQFPDLHSELNLSSLELGDSALYFCASSVGWPEGDEQFFGPGTRLTVL.